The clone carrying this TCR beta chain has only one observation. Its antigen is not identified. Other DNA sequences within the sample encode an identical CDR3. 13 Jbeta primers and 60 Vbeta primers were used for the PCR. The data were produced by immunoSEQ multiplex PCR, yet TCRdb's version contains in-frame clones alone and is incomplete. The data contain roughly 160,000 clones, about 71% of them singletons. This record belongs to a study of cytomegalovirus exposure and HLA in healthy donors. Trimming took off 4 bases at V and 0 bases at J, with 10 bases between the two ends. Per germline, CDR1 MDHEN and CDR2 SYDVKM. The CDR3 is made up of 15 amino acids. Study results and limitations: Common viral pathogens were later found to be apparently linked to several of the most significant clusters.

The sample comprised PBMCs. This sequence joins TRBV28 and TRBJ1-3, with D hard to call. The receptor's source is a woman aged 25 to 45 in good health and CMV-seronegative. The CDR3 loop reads CASSSGALSGNTIYF. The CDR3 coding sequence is TGTGCCAGCAGTTCCGGAGCCCTCTCTGGAAACACCATATATTTT. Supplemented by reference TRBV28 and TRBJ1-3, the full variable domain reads DVKVTQSSRYLVKRTGEKVFLECVQDMDHENMFWYRQDPGLGLRLIYFSYDVKMKEKGDIPEGYSVSREKKERFSLILESASTNQTSMYLCASSSGALSGNTIYFGEGSWLTVV.